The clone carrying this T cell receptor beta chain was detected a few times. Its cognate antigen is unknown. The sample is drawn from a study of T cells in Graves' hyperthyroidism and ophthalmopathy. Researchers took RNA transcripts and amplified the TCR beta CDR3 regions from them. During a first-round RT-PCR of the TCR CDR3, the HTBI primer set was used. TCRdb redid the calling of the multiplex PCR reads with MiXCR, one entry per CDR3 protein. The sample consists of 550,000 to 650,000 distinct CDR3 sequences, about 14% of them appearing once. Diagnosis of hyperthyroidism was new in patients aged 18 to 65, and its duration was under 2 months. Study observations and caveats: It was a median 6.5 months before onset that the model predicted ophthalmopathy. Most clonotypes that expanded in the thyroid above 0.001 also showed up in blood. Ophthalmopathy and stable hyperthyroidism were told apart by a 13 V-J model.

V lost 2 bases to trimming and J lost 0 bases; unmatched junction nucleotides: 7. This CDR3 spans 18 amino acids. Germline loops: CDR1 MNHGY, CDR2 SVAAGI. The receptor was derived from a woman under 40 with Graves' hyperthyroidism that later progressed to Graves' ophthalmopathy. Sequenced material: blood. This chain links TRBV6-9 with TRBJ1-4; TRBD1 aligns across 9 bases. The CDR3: CASSYPGTGRATNEKLFF. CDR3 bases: TGTGCCAGCAGTTATCCTGGGACAGGGCGCGCAACTAATGAAAAACTGTTTTTT.